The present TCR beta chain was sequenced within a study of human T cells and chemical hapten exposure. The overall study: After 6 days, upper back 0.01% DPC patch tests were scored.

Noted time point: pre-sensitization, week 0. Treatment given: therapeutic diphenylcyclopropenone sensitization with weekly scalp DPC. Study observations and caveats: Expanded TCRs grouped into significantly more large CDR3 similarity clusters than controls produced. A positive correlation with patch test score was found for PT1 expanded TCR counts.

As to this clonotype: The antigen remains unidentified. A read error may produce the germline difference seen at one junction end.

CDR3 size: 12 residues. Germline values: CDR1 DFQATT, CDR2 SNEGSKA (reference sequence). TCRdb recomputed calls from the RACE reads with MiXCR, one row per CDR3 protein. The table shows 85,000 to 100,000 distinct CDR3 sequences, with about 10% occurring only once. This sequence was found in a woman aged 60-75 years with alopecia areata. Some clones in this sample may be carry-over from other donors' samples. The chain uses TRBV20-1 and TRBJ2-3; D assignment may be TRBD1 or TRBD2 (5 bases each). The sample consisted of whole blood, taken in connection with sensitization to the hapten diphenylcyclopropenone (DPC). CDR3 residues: CGARGATDTQYF. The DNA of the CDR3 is TGTGGGGCCCGGGGAGCCACAGATACGCAGTATTTT.